This TCR beta chain was retrieved from a study of blood T cell repertoires in COVID-19. The V gene's germline CDR1 is MGHRA and CDR2 YSYEKL. The CDR3 loop spans 16 amino acids. Trimming cost V 1 base and J 0 bases, with 10 bases left between them. This clone occurred many times. The repertoire was sequenced with immunoSEQ multiplex PCR; TCRdb's copy has only in-frame clones and lacks some. The sample consists of under 75,000 clones, about four fifths of them appearing once. This sequence originates from a man between 65 and 85 years old who had recovered from COVID-19. This chain joins TRBV4-1 and TRBJ1-5, with D hard to call. The sample taken for sequencing was peripheral blood. The CDR3 is CASSQVRFYSNQPQHF. The CDR3 bases are TGCGCCAGCAGCCAAGTTAGATTTTATAGCAATCAGCCCCAGCATTTT.